This T cell receptor beta chain stems from a study of regulatory T cells in long-lasting Graves disease (dated by TCRdb to the early 2020s). For the wider study: Persistent Graves' disease was defined as antithyroid drug treatment for over 5 years with persistently positive TSH receptor autoantibodies. In the clinical cohort, patients with persistent Graves' disease had used antithyroid drugs for an average of around 9.3 years. A total of about 35 samples underwent TCR sequencing, from around 13 patients with persistent Graves' disease and approximately 20 patients with newly diagnosed Graves' disease. Patients with persistent Graves' disease were compared with patients with newly diagnosed Graves' disease using TCR sequencing and RNA sequencing of peripheral blood. The study was conducted in China and was registered as a clinical trial. Paper-wide results and their limitations: The small sample size was acknowledged by the authors as a limitation that may reduce accuracy. Lower TCR Shannon entropy and fewer highly expanded clones were observed in persistent Graves' disease patients than in newly diagnosed patients, which suggested clonal expansion. The study examined only peripheral blood because the primary lesion, thyroid tissue, could not be accessed. Persistent patients shared more public clonotypes among themselves (around 2,500) than newly diagnosed patients did (more than 850). Sequencing and analysis were limited to the TCR beta chain. Persistent disease showed preferential use of TRBV28, TRBJ1-2 and TRBJ2-5, whereas newly diagnosed disease favored TRBV20-1 and TRBJ2-1.

The receptor library was made with multiplex PCR. The sequencer listed for this sample is Illumina HiSeq 4000. To build TCR beta libraries, CDR3 regions were amplified by Arm-PCR using iRepertoire HTBI primers. Before sequencing, the PCR products went through gel purification. Processing in the source paper ran as follows. Gene usage analysis of CDR3 amino acid clonotypes relied on the approximately 60 TRBV and about 15 TRBJ segments identified across samples. COPE and FqMerger were used to merge filtered high-quality paired reads into contigs. BLAST was used to align contigs to IMGT TRBV, TRBD and TRBJ reference genes, and CDR3 was defined according to IMGT. Highly expanded clones were defined as clonotypes with a frequency above 0.1%. Shannon entropy was used to measure repertoire diversity, and the Gini coefficient was used to measure V-J evenness. Clonotypes shared by more than one individual were considered public. TCRdb took the public reads, trimmed them with fastp at Q25, ran MiXCR for clone calling and kept in-frame beta chains. Each CDR3 protein gets just one entry, which takes the most common genes and DNA from the rows behind it. TCRdb, not the original authors, processed these V and J calls. This sample holds about 430,000 distinct CDR3 sequences; 21% were observed only once. The ten largest clones capture roughly an eighth of the sample.

According to the study, the label for this sample's time point signals: persistent/refractory GD, antithyroid drugs over 5 years with positive TRAb. For both TCR sequencing and RNA sequencing, RNA was extracted from PBMCs in TRIzol. The diagnosis of Graves' disease was made according to American Thyroid Association guidelines. Patients for the study were recruited at an endocrinology department in Xi'an, China. From each patient, nine milliliters of peripheral blood was collected into an EDTA anticoagulant tube. Ficoll Paque Plus density gradient separation was used to isolate PBMCs, and no further T cell sorting was done. RNA quality was checked with an Agilent 2100 Bioanalyzer and agarose gel, and concentration with a NanoDrop 2000. CDR1 is given as GTSNPN and CDR2 as SVGIG, both from the germline V gene (reference sequence). At the junction V is shortened by 2 bases and J by 2 bases, with 13 bases in between. The CDR3 covers 14 residues, taking in both the cysteine and the phenylalanine. Left in the record is the CDR3 DNA by itself, 42 bases read in frame from the first base.

A remark on this clonotype: The antigen it recognizes is unknown. Nothing much larger sits one base from this clone, and base qualities are not available.

This specimen was peripheral blood mononuclear cells (PBMCs), taken when the disease was refractory, from a patient treated with antithyroid drugs. The chain uses TRBV30 and TRBJ2-7; confidence is insufficient to name the D gene. This receptor was identified in a female donor with Graves disease. The sequenced DNA: TGTGCCTGGAGTATGATTAGGGAAGCCTACGAGCAGTACTTC. Its protein reads: CAWSMIREAYEQYF.